These 3 T cell receptor beta chains share one sample of origin, sequenced in a study of blood T cell repertoires in COVID-19. Libraries were prepared by immunoSEQ multiplex PCR; TCRdb keeps only in-frame clonotypes and omits some of them. The sample has some 250,000 clones; under 95% are singletons. The sequenced sample consisted of PBMCs or T cells enriched from blood (not recorded which). The receptors were gathered from a woman in her 40s with acute COVID-19.

CDR3 residues: CAISESTGLAGDYEQYF. The CDR3 nucleotides are TGTGCCATCAGTGAGTCGACCGGACTAGCGGGGGACTACGAGCAGTACTTC. The chain recombines TRBV10-3 with TRBJ2-7, with 13 positions matching TRBD2. V was pared by 0 bases and J by 3 bases, with 5 bases of the junction left unmatched. The CDR3 has 17 amino acids. CDR1 and CDR2 from the germline V gene are ENHRY and SYGVKD.

This chain uses TRBV2 with TRBJ1-2; no firm D call. Trimming took off 3 bases at V and 8 bases at J, with 10 bases between the two ends. This CDR3 is built from 12 residues. Germline-derived CDR1 and CDR2 are SNHLY and FYNNEI. The CDR3 DNA follows: TGTGCCAGCAGTGACAACACGAGGGGCTACACCTTC. Its translation is CASSDNTRGYTF.

V usage is TRBV28 and J usage is TRBJ1-5; D uncertain. CDR1 MDHEN and CDR2 SYDVKM come from the germline V gene. This CDR3 is built from 16 residues. The V end lost 1 base, the J end lost 0 bases, and 10 bases lay between the germline ends. CDR3 coding DNA: TGTGCCAGCAGTTTATCGACGGGTTATAGCAATCAGCCCCAGCATTTT. Translating gives CASSLSTGYSNQPQHF.